The next 23 T cell receptor beta chains were all read from a single sample in a study of shared clonotypes between healthy human individuals. Measured with immunoSEQ multiplex PCR; TCRdb has only the in-frame clones, and not every one. This sample carries 1.4 million or so clones, approximately 98.5% of them seen once, and the ten largest clones take roughly 0.36%. Sequencing was done on a sample of naive CD4+ T cells sorted from blood. Specified subset: CD45RA+ positively selected. These receptors all come from a man aged 30 to 45 in good health.

The rearrangement uses TRBV10-1 and TRBJ2-1; no clear D. This CDR3 is built from 14 residues. Germline CDR1 and CDR2: WNHNN and SYGVQD (reference sequence). V was shortened by 2 bases and J by 8 bases, with 13 bases between the two germline ends. DNA for the CDR3: TGCGCCAGCAGTGAGCGCAGCAGAAGCGATGAGCAGTTCTTC. Amino acids: CASSERSRSDEQFF.

The chain is built from TRBV7-2 and TRBJ2-3; TRBD2 might be the D (5 bases). The CDR3 extends over 14 amino acids. Germline CDR1 reads SGHTA; CDR2 reads FQGNSA. The V gene lost 0 bases and the J gene lost 3 bases, with 7 bases spanning the gap. The CDR3 region has the DNA TGTGCCAGCAGCTTAGCGCTAGCAACAGATACGCAGTATTTT. Protein sequence: CASSLALATDTQYF.

J is TRBJ2-1 and V is TRBV7-9; 13 nucleotides align to TRBD2. V dropped 5 bases and J dropped 6; count of bases not matched to a gene: 7. CDR1 and CDR2 (germline): SEHNR, FQNEAQ (reference sequence). CDR3 length: 16 amino acids. The CDR3 coding sequence is TGTGCCAGCAGCCCGCCGGGACTAGCGGGACCCAATGAGCAGTTCTTC. This sequence encodes CASSPPGLAGPNEQFF.

Regarding this clone: This sample includes further DNA sequences coding for the same CDR3. The chain is built from TRBV10-1 and TRBJ2-5, with D possibly matching TRBD2 (5 bases). V lost 3 bases to trimming and J lost 3 bases, with 17 bases between them. The CDR3 is 16 amino acids. The germline V gene encodes CDR1 WNHNN and CDR2 SYGVQD (reference sequence). In nucleotides, the CDR3 is TGCGCCAGCAGTGAATCCCCCGGAACGGGAAAAGAGACCCAGTACTTC. Residues: CASSESPGTGKETQYF.

V is TRBV28 and J is TRBJ2-6, with D tentatively TRBD1 or TRBD2 (5 bases each). Germline CDR1 reads MDHEN; CDR2 reads SYDVKM. This CDR3 spans 18 amino acids. Trimming took off 3 bases at V and 4 bases at J, with 19 bases between the two ends. The CDR3 nucleotides read TGTGCCAGCAGTTTTATTCGGGGCCCGACGTCCGGGGCCAACGTCCTGACTTTC. Its protein product is CASSFIRGPTSGANVLTF.

This clone was seen only once. The chain couples TRBV5-1 to TRBJ2-3; TRBD1 agrees at 7 bases. The CDR3 runs to 14 residues. Germline trimming cut 7 bases from V and 3 bases from J; bases unmatched to any gene: 8. Germline V gene data show CDR1 as SGHRS and CDR2 as YFSETQ. Here the CDR3 DNA reads TGCGCCAGCGCTAGAGGACAGGATACAGATACGCAGTATTTT. Encoded protein: CASARGQDTDTQYF.

V and J are TRBV6-5 and TRBJ2-7; either TRBD1 or TRBD2 may fit D (5 bases each). Germline loops: CDR1 MNHEY, CDR2 SVGAGI. This CDR3 is 15 amino acids long. V was cut by 2 bases and J by 3 bases, with 14 bases left in between. In DNA, the CDR3 is TGTGCCAGCAGTTACGGGTTGGGGGTTAGCTACGAGCAGTACTTC. It specifies CASSYGLGVSYEQYF.

This chain connects TRBV18 to TRBJ2-5, with a weak D call TRBD1 (6 bases). This CDR3 comprises 18 residues. Germline V gene sequence: CDR1 KGHSH, CDR2 LQKENI. V dropped 1 base and J dropped 0 bases, with 18 bases sitting between them. The CDR3: CASSPLTEQGYYQETQYF. CDR3 nucleotides: TGTGCCAGCTCACCACTGACCGAACAGGGATATTACCAAGAGACCCAGTACTTC.

The chain recombines TRBV15 with TRBJ1-2, with D unresolved. Germline CDR1 is LNHNV and CDR2 is YYDKDF (reference sequence). Trimming removed 4 bases at V and 1 base at J, with 10 bases between. This CDR3 has 14 residues. The CDR3 here is CATSTSTVNYGYTF. The CDR3 nucleotides read TGTGCCACCAGCACCTCGACCGTTAACTATGGCTACACCTTC.

This chain connects TRBV5-1 to TRBJ2-7; 14 bases are shared with TRBD2. Germline assignment: CDR1 SGHRS and CDR2 YFSETQ. There are 17 residues in the CDR3. Losses at the gene ends were 3 bases for V and 1 base for J; bases not matched to a gene: 6. As DNA, the CDR3 is TGCGCCAGCAGCTCGGGACTAGCGGGAGCCCATTCCTACGAGCAGTACTTC. Encoded protein: CASSSGLAGAHSYEQYF.

The rearrangement links TRBV9 to TRBJ1-4, with a weak D call TRBD1 (5 bases). V was trimmed by 3 bases and J by 1 base, leaving 7 bases between them. This CDR3 has 14 residues. The germline V gene encodes CDR1 SGDLS and CDR2 YYNGEE. Here the CDR3 DNA reads TGTGCCAGCAGCGGGGGCGTAACTAATGAAAAACTGTTTTTT. Protein sequence: CASSGGVTNEKLFF. The full variable domain, completed using reference TRBV9 and TRBJ1-4, is DSGVTQTPKHLITATGQRVTLRCSPRSGDLSVYWYQQSLDQGLQFLIQYYNGEERAKGNILERFSAQQFPDLHSELNLSSLELGDSALYFCASSGGVTNEKLFFGSGTQLSVL.

The chain uses TRBV6-5 and TRBJ1-1; no clear D. Germline CDR1 is MNHEY and CDR2 is SVGAGI. V was trimmed by 3 bases and J by 1 base, leaving 9 bases between them. The CDR3 consists of 14 residues. The CDR3 is CASSYRSGNTEAFF. Here the CDR3 DNA reads TGTGCCAGCAGTTATAGAAGCGGGAACACTGAAGCTTTCTTT.

On this clone: Other nucleotide sequences in the sample specify the same CDR3. V is TRBV6-4 and J is TRBJ1-1, with D maybe TRBD1 (6 bases). This CDR3 is 13 amino acids long. Germline V CDR1 and CDR2: MRHNA, SNTAGT. Trimming cost V 4 bases and J 1 base, with 7 bases left between them. The CDR3, as DNA: TGTGCCAGCAGTGCGACAGGGAACACTGAAGCTTTCTTT. Residues: CASSATGNTEAFF.

The rearrangement links TRBV7-6 to TRBJ1-4; D might be TRBD1 (5 bases). Germline assignment: CDR1 SGHVS and CDR2 FNYEAQ. V lost 5 bases and J lost 5, with 12 bases in between. This CDR3 contains 14 residues. The CDR3 spells CASSRVGGNEKLFF. CDR3 DNA sequence: TGTGCCAGCAGCCGAGTGGGGGGGAATGAAAAACTGTTTTTT.

The chain links TRBV7-2 to TRBJ2-7; 10 positions agree with TRBD2. CDR1 is SGHTA, CDR2 FQGNSA, per germline. There are 15 residues in the CDR3. After removal of 6 bases from V and 4 bases from J, the junction contained 9 bases not matched to a gene. CDR3 residues: CASRATSGIFYEQYF. The CDR3 bases are TGTGCCAGCAGAGCCACTAGCGGGATCTTTTACGAGCAGTACTTC.

The table lists this clone with a few counts. The V and J genes are TRBV18 and TRBJ2-7, with a weak D call TRBD2 (5 bases). CDR3 length: 15 residues. Deletions cut 2 bases from V and 3 bases from J, with 14 bases between. The V gene's germline CDR1 is KGHSH and CDR2 LQKENI. In DNA form, the CDR3 reads TGTGCCAGCTCACCAGGAAACCTAGCCCTCTACGAGCAGTACTTC. Amino acids: CASSPGNLALYEQYF.

The V call is TRBV7-2, the J call TRBJ2-3; D remains unclear. Germline values: CDR1 SGHTA, CDR2 FQGNSA. This CDR3 has 15 residues. V lost 5 bases, J lost 1 base, and 13 bases lay in between. CDR3 sequence: CASSPRSWGTDTQYF. The CDR3 region has the DNA TGTGCCAGCAGCCCCAGGTCTTGGGGCACAGATACGCAGTATTTT.

The rearrangement uses TRBV5-6 and TRBJ2-7, with a tentative D call TRBD2 (6 bases). Germline V gene sequence: CDR1 SGHDT, CDR2 YYEEEE. Trimming cost V 3 bases and J 2 bases, with 15 bases left between them. The CDR3 is 15 amino acids. CDR3 bases: TGTGCCAGCAGCTCTCGGAGGGGCGGGACCTACGAGCAGTACTTC. Protein sequence: CASSSRRGGTYEQYF.

The chain carries TRBV5-4 and TRBJ2-7; 7 positions agree with TRBD1. V trimming: 3 bases; J trimming: 5 bases; junction bases outside the gene matches: 5. The CDR3 consists of 13 residues. Looked up from germline, CDR1 is SGHNT and CDR2 is YYREEE (reference sequence). The CDR3 sequence is CASSSGQNDEQYF. CDR3 coding DNA: TGTGCCAGCAGCTCGGGACAGAACGACGAGCAGTACTTC.

This sequence joins TRBV7-9 and TRBJ2-2, with 9 bases aligning to TRBD2. The germline V gene encodes CDR1 SEHNR and CDR2 FQNEAQ (reference sequence). The J segment lost 7 bases and the V segment lost 2 bases, leaving 11 bases of the junction unmatched. There are 17 residues in the CDR3. The DNA for the CDR3 is TGTGCCAGCAGCTTACGTTGGGGACTAGCTGGCGACGGGGAGCTGTTTTTT. Its protein product is CASSLRWGLAGDGELFF.

The J gene is TRBJ2-7, the V gene TRBV7-2, with a possible D match to TRBD1 (6 bases). The V gene lost 2 bases and the J gene lost 3 bases, with 11 bases spanning the gap. CDR1 is SGHTA and CDR2 is FQGNSA in the germline V gene. The CDR3 is made up of 14 amino acids. The CDR3 DNA sequence: TGTGCCAGCAGCTTAAGTCAACAGGGCTACGAGCAGTACTTC. As protein: CASSLSQQGYEQYF.

V usage is TRBV10-3 and J usage is TRBJ2-2; 11 positions agree with TRBD2. V dropped 1 base and J dropped 1; count of bases not matched to a gene: 5. Germline CDR1 ENHRY, CDR2 SYGVKD. The CDR3 spans 18 residues. DNA of the CDR3: TGTGCCATCAGTGAGTACTCTGGGACTAGCGGGAACACCGGGGAGCTGTTTTTT. It translates to CAISEYSGTSGNTGELFF.

The chain uses TRBV28 and TRBJ1-2; no clear D gene. Trimming cost V 2 bases and J 3 bases, with 7 bases left between them. Per the germline V gene, CDR1 is MDHEN and CDR2 is SYDVKM. The CDR3 runs 13 residues. The CDR3 protein is CASSLKLHYGYTF. The CDR3 DNA follows: TGTGCCAGCAGTTTAAAGCTTCACTATGGCTACACCTTC.